Listed below are T cell receptor beta chains from one sample, sequenced in a study of T cells in Graves' hyperthyroidism and ophthalmopathy. TCRdb re-called the multiplex PCR reads through MiXCR, storing one row per CDR3 protein. The repertoire holds over 650,000 distinct CDR3 sequences, with nearly 45% as singletons. Sequencing was carried out using peripheral blood or thyroid tissue (not recorded which). The receptors here all came from an adult man with Graves' disease, either hyperthyroidism or ophthalmopathy (not recorded which). The CDR3 runs from the conserved cysteine through the conserved F or W. Each record gives: clone size, J gene, D gene, CDR3 length, V gene, CDR3 protein, CDR3 DNA. A D gene is named only where the DNA matches it firmly. A row's size may be missing; if present it is once, few, many or a size class.

>.|TRBJ2-6|.|15|TRBV4-2
CASSQTEAGANVLTF
TGTGCCAGCAGCCAAACCGAAGCCGGGGCCAACGTCCTGACTTTC
>.|TRBJ2-2|TRBD2|11|TRBV12-3/TRBV12-4
CAEGGTGELFF
TGTGCCGAGGGAGGGACCGGGGAGCTGTTTTTT
>few|TRBJ2-7|.|13|TRBV20-1
CSARLSGAREQYF
TGCAGTGCTAGGTTGTCAGGGGCTCGCGAGCAGTACTTC
>.|TRBJ1-2|.|17|TRBV12-3/TRBV12-4
CASSLSPSGAVGYGYTF
TGTGCCAGCAGTTTATCACCCTCAGGGGCCGTAGGGTATGGCTACACCTTC
>.|TRBJ1-2|.|16|TRBV6-5
CASSSRFRGDWAGYTF
TGTGCCAGCAGTTCTCGCTTCCGGGGGGATTGGGCTGGCTACACCTTC
>.|TRBJ1-6|.|15|TRBV7-9
CASSGPRRTDSPLHF
TGTGCCAGCAGTGGCCCTCGAAGGACGGACTCACCCCTCCACTTT
>few|TRBJ2-7|.|15|TRBV2
CASSETRTYPYEQYF
TGTGCCAGCAGTGAGACCCGGACATACCCCTACGAGCAGTACTTC
>many|TRBJ1-1|.|11|TRBV2
CAGQDANEAFF
TGTGCCGGCCAGGACGCGAATGAAGCTTTCTTT
>.|TRBJ2-7|.|15|TRBV5-1
CASTPSGKGSHEQYF
TGCGCCAGCACCCCTTCTGGTAAAGGGAGCCACGAGCAGTACTTC
>few|TRBJ2-7|.|16|TRBV2
CASSEGAAIPSYEQYF
TGTGCCAGCAGTGAAGGGGCGGCAATTCCCTCCTACGAGCAGTACTTC
>.|TRBJ1-6|.|15|TRBV5-5
CASSLAGDSNQPLHF
TGCGCCAGCAGCTTGGCCGGGGATAGCAATCAGCCCCTCCACTTT
>few|TRBJ1-1|.|13|TRBV19
CATRQVMNTEAFF
TGTGCCACCAGACAGGTCATGAACACTGAAGCTTTCTTT
>many|TRBJ1-5|.|13|TRBV29-1
CSVAQDTNQPQHF
TGCAGCGTTGCCCAGGACACTAATCAGCCCCAGCATTTT
>few|TRBJ1-1|.|14|TRBV6-5
CASSSFSGNTEAFF
TGTGCCAGCAGCTCTTTTAGTGGGAACACTGAAGCTTTCTTT
>.|TRBJ1-1|.|10|TRBV10-3
CAISESGAFF
TGTGCCATCAGTGAGTCCGGGGCTTTCTTT
>many|TRBJ2-7|TRBD1|16|TRBV5-1
CASSPEAGQGGREQYF
TGCGCCAGCAGCCCAGAGGCCGGACAGGGTGGGCGCGAGCAGTACTTC
>.|TRBJ1-2|.|13|TRBV20-1
CSAREYLERGYTF
TGCAGTGCTAGAGAATATTTGGAGCGGGGCTACACCTTC
>.|TRBJ2-7|.|14|TRBV25-1
CASSGVDSPYEQYF
TGTGCCAGCAGTGGGGTGGACAGTCCCTACGAGCAGTACTTC
>.|TRBJ1-1|.|14|TRBV12-3/TRBV12-4
CASSLRGPGAEAFF
TGTGCCAGCAGTTTAAGGGGACCAGGCGCTGAAGCTTTCTTT
>.|TRBJ2-7|.|18|TRBV6-1
CASSGFTAPLSSSYEQYF
TGTGCCAGCAGTGGGTTTACGGCTCCCCTCTCGAGCTCCTACGAGCAGTACTTC
>.|TRBJ1-4|.|15|TRBV7-8
CASSQARGTNEKLFF
TGTGCCAGCAGCCAAGCCCGCGGAACTAATGAAAAACTGTTTTTT
>.|TRBJ1-4|.|13|TRBV15
CATSRVRGDELFF
TGTGCCACCAGCAGAGTTCGTGGGGACGAACTGTTTTTT
>.|TRBJ1-3|TRBD1|16|TRBV29-1
CSVGRDSESSGNTIYF
TGCAGCGTTGGCAGGGACAGCGAGAGCTCTGGAAACACCATATATTTT
>few|TRBJ2-7|.|15|TRBV11-2
CASSLSVSDTYEQYF
TGTGCCAGCAGCTTAAGCGTCTCGGATACCTACGAGCAGTACTTC
>.|TRBJ1-5|.|14|TRBV25-1
CASSFHRAGQPQHF
TGTGCCAGCAGTTTCCACAGGGCGGGACAGCCCCAGCATTTT
>.|TRBJ1-2|.|14|TRBV7-9
CASRPPTDYYGYTF
TGTGCCAGCAGACCTCCGACAGACTACTATGGCTACACCTTC
>.|TRBJ1-4|.|14|TRBV7-2
CASSLNVSNEKLFF
TGTGCCAGCAGCTTAAATGTGTCTAATGAAAAACTGTTTTTT
>many|TRBJ2-7|.|13|TRBV24-1
CATSAASRYEQYF
TGTGCCACCAGTGCGGCCAGTCGCTACGAGCAGTACTTC
>many|TRBJ2-5|TRBD1|15|TRBV9
CASSNLRQGAETQYF
TGTGCCAGCAGCAATTTGAGACAGGGGGCCGAGACCCAGTACTTC
>many|TRBJ1-6|.|13|TRBV7-9
CASSILANSPLHF
TGTGCCAGCAGTATCCTGGCTAATTCACCCCTCCACTTT
>few|TRBJ1-1|.|13|TRBV5-1
CASRGRGNTEAFF
TGCGCCAGCAGAGGTCGGGGCAACACTGAAGCTTTCTTT
>.|TRBJ1-5|TRBD1|18|TRBV19
CASSQDVPQGNTNQPQHF
TGCGCCAGCAGCCAAGATGTCCCACAGGGGAATACCAATCAGCCCCAGCATTTT
>.|TRBJ1-6|TRBD1|14|TRBV10-3
CAISPNRGDSPLHF
TGTGCCATCAGTCCCAACAGGGGGGATTCACCCCTCCACTTT
>.|TRBJ1-1|TRBD1|22|TRBV29-1
CSVEGGLAGGSLSGTGVTEAFF
TGCAGCGTTGAAGGTGGTCTAGCGGGGGGCAGCTTATCCGGGACAGGGGTTACTGAAGCTTTCTTT
>.|TRBJ1-5|.|15|TRBV27
CASSLGTTGDQPQHF
TGTGCCAGCAGTTTAGGTACTACTGGGGATCAGCCCCAGCATTTT
>few|TRBJ1-1|.|13|TRBV19
CASRLVGNTEAFF
TGTGCCAGTAGGTTAGTGGGGAACACTGAAGCTTTCTTT
>few|TRBJ1-2|TRBD1|12|TRBV20-1
CSAYGQDYGYTF
TGCAGTGCCTACGGACAGGACTATGGCTACACCTTC
>many|TRBJ2-5|.|13|TRBV20-1
CSADRALRETQYF
TGCAGTGCTGATCGGGCCCTGCGGGAGACCCAGTACTTC
>.|TRBJ2-2|.|10|TRBV7-6
CASSYGEQFF
TGTGCGAGCAGCTACGGGGAGCAGTTTTTT
>many|TRBJ2-5|.|14|TRBV2
CASSEQQGVKTQYF
TGTGCCAGCAGTGAGCAGCAGGGAGTGAAGACCCAGTACTTC
>.|TRBJ1-5|.|16|TRBV25-1
CASSPPRGDSNQPQHF
TGTGCCAGCAGTCCACCCCGGGGAGATAGCAATCAGCCCCAGCATTTT
>few|TRBJ2-5|TRBD2|15|TRBV12-3/TRBV12-4
CASSARGPGGETQYF
TGTGCCAGCAGTGCCCGGGGGCCGGGAGGGGAGACCCAGTACTTC
>few|TRBJ1-2|.|14|TRBV5-4
CASSQEDKNYGYTF
TGTGCCAGCAGCCAAGAGGACAAAAACTATGGCTACACCTTC
>many|TRBJ1-2|TRBD1|13|TRBV12-3/TRBV12-4
CASSRTGNYGYTF
TGTGCCAGCAGTCGGACAGGGAACTATGGCTACACCTTC
>.|TRBJ1-6|.|16|TRBV19
CASSLRTVRYNSPLHF
TGTGCCAGTAGTCTTAGGACAGTACGCTATAATTCACCCCTCCACTTT
>.|TRBJ1-2|.|14|TRBV12-3/TRBV12-4
CASSPQMGAGGYTF
TGTGCCAGCAGCCCTCAAATGGGGGCGGGTGGCTACACCTTC
>once|TRBJ2-2|TRBD1|16|TRBV7-8
CAISPGTGLWAGELFF
TGTGCCATCAGTCCAGGGACAGGCCTTTGGGCCGGGGAGCTGTTTTTT